The sequence of this TCR beta chain was determined in a study of cytomegalovirus exposure and HLA in healthy donors. About the research overall: Earlier, 150 million to 200 million T cells were analyzed, and about 120 million unique TCR beta sequences were found among them. Study-wide results and limits: TCR beta V segments were, for the most part, productive about 87% or about 30% of the time in an earlier analysis. Cytomegalovirus status was reportedly diagnosed by the classifier with high sensitivity and specificity.

This PCR relied on a set of 60 Vbeta primers and 13 Jbeta primers. TCRdb keeps only in-frame clones here, not all; method: immunoSEQ multiplex PCR. The table has about 160,000 clones, roughly 84% seen once. Deletions cut 6 bases from V and 2 bases from J, with 14 bases between. Germline-derived CDR1 and CDR2 are MDHEN and SYDVKM. The CDR3 has 15 residues. Though probably carrying unrecorded immune exposures, donors were nominally healthy at sampling. Concerning this clone itself: Its antigen remains unidentified.

Sequenced input: PBMCs. This clonotype was obtained from a woman between 18 and 29 years old in good health and CMV-seronegative. The chain is built from TRBV28 and TRBJ1-3; TRBD1 is a possible D gene (6 bases). The CDR3 DNA reads as TGTGCCAGCAGACCGATCAGGGGTCCTGGAAACACCATATATTTT. Translating gives CASRPIRGPGNTIYF.